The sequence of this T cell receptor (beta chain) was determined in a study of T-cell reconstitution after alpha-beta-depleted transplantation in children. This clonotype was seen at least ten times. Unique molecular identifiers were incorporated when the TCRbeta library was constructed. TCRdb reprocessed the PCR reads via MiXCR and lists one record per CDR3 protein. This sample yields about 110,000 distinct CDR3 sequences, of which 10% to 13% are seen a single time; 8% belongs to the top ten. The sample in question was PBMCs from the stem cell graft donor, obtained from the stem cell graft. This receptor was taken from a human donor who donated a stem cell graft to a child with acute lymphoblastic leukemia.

For the CDR3, the DNA is TGCGCCAGCAGCTTGGTTCTAGCGTCAGGTGAGCAGTTCTTC. Its protein product is CASSLVLASGEQFF. This sequence joins TRBV5-1 and TRBJ2-1, with D possibly TRBD2 on 6 matching bases. V was pared by 0 bases and J by 9 bases, with 13 bases between. This CDR3 has 14 residues. Germline lookup yields CDR1 SGHRS and CDR2 YFSETQ. The whole variable domain, remainder taken from reference TRBV5-1 and TRBJ2-1, is KAGVTQTPRYLIKTRGQQVTLSCSPISGHRSVSWYQQTPGQGLQFLFEYFSETQRNKGNFPGRFSGRQFSNSRSEMNVSTLELGDSALYLCASSLVLASGEQFFGPGTRLTVL.